This is a list of T cell receptor beta chains from one sample in a study of T cell clonotyping in hematopoietic cell transplantation. Clones were read by immunoSEQ multiplex PCR, and TCRdb kept only the in-frame ones, dropping some. Here the sample spans roughly 29,000 clones, 60% to 85% being singletons. Sample: peripheral blood mononuclear cells, taken before stem cell transplant. The receptors come from a woman aged 30 to 39 with chronic myeloid leukemia. Some clones in this sample may be carry-over from other donors' samples. Each CDR3 is given without its conserved first and last residue.

CDR3aa | j_gene | v_gene
ASSSGPQGLNTEAF | TRBJ1-1 | TRBV27
ATRSNYNSPLH | TRBJ1-6 | TRBV7-6
ASSPRPGDSNQPQH | TRBJ1-5 | TRBV2
ASRRTTGGRYGYT | TRBJ1-2 | TRBV28
ASSFLTTGGQPQH | TRBJ1-5 | TRBV7-2
ASSQDSGSNQPQH | TRBJ1-5 | TRBV4-3
ASSPGTDTQY | TRBJ2-3 | TRBV7-3
ATSDRGPNGYT | TRBJ1-2 | TRBV27
ATSRDGGTGVQSYGYT | TRBJ1-2 | TRBV15
ASNSDSRKNQPQH | TRBJ1-5 | TRBV7-9
ASSQNQGYSNQPQH | TRBJ1-5 | TRBV4-1
ASSQGDYNEQF | TRBJ2-1 | TRBV4-1
ASSSLLPTGRRDYGYT | TRBJ1-2 | TRBV11-3
ASSEVDGTEAF | TRBJ1-1 | TRBV6-4
ASSLAPGVVNGYT | TRBJ1-2 | TRBV5-1
ASSRSRNSGELF | TRBJ2-2 | TRBV11-2
ASSQDLASGRDEQF | TRBJ2-1 | TRBV4-1
ASSLNRQPNYGYT | TRBJ1-2 | TRBV7-2
ASSLSLTTDTQY | TRBJ2-3 | TRBV7-6
ASNHRDTFTEAF | TRBJ1-1 | TRBV6-6
ASFTDGQYGYT | TRBJ1-2 | TRBV2
ASSRRTDSGNTIY | TRBJ1-3 | TRBV7-2